This section outlines one TCR beta chain sequence together with its context. Within the sample, other DNA sequences also encode this same CDR3. Germline loops: CDR1 KGHSH, CDR2 LQKENI. The CDR3 contains 12 residues. Deletions cut 0 bases from V and 4 bases from J, with 4 bases between. This record belongs to a study of shared clonotypes between healthy human individuals. Clones were sequenced by immunoSEQ multiplex PCR, and TCRdb holds only the in-frame ones, with some missing. The data show 2 million to 3 million clones, 93% seen once. The sequence derives from a man aged 18 to 35 in good health. Some clones in this sample may be carry-over from other donors' samples. The chain carries TRBV18 and TRBJ2-7; D is undetermined. The specimen was naive CD4+ T cells from PBMCs. Subset noted: CD45RA+ positively selected. The CDR3 loop reads CASSPPSYEQYF. CDR3 bases: TGTGCCAGCTCACCACCGTCGTACGAGCAGTACTTC. Together with reference TRBV18 and TRBJ2-7, the CDR3 gives the full variable domain: NAGVMQNPRHLVRRRGQEARLRCSPMKGHSHVYWYRQLPEEGLKFMVYLQKENIIDESGMPKERFSAEFPKEGPSILRIQQVVRGDSAAYFCASSPPSYEQYFGPGTRLTVT.